The 31 T cell receptor beta chains below come from one sample, sequenced in a study of blood T cell repertoires in COVID-19. The data were produced by immunoSEQ multiplex PCR, yet TCRdb's version contains in-frame clones alone and is incomplete. Of 400,000 to 500,000 clones in the sample, about 88% were seen once. Sequences were obtained from PBMCs or T cells enriched from blood (not recorded which). These receptors originate from a woman aged 18-29 years who had been exposed to COVID-19.

The V gene is TRBV7-9, the J gene TRBJ2-1, with 8 bases aligning to TRBD1. CDR1 is SEHNR, CDR2 FQNEAQ, per germline (reference sequence). The CDR3 has 14 residues. After removal of 4 bases from V and 5 bases from J, the junction contained 4 bases not matched to a gene. CDR3: CASSSGQVNNEQFF. CDR3 DNA sequence: TGTGCCAGCAGCTCGGGACAGGTGAACAATGAGCAGTTCTTC. The variable domain in full, completed from reference TRBV7-9 and TRBJ2-1, reads DTGVSQNPRHKITKRGQNVTFRCDPISEHNRLYWYRQTLGQGPEFLTYFQNEAQLEKSRLLSDRFSAERPKGSFSTLEIQRTEQGDSAMYLCASSSGQVNNEQFFGPGTRLTVL.

The chain joins TRBV7-2 to TRBJ2-5, with D unclear. V lost 5 bases and J 9 bases, leaving 16 bases between the germline ends. The CDR3 consists of 13 residues. Germline lookup yields CDR1 SGHTA and CDR2 FQGNSA. CDR3 DNA sequence: TGTGCCAGCAGCGCTTCCTACGCGTCCGCCCAGTACTTC. The encoded protein is CASSASYASAQYF.

The chain recombines TRBV25-1 with TRBJ1-1, with 7 bases lining up with TRBD1. The germline CDR1 and CDR2 sequences are MGHDK and SYGVNS. J lost 0 bases, V lost 6 bases, and 4 bases had no gene match. The CDR3 is 14 amino acids. The CDR3 sequence is CASRETGMNTEAFF. CDR3 bases: TGTGCCAGCAGGGAGACAGGGATGAACACTGAAGCTTTCTTT.

This chain uses TRBV6-5 with TRBJ2-2; 7 bases align to TRBD1. This CDR3 has 16 residues. V lost 0 bases, J lost 6 bases, and 7 bases stayed unmatched. The germline gives CDR1 MNHEY, CDR2 SVGAGI. CDR3 in amino acids: CASSYSPGTDAGELFF. CDR3 nucleotide sequence: TGTGCCAGCAGTTACTCACCCGGGACAGACGCCGGGGAGCTGTTTTTT.

The J gene is TRBJ2-1, the V gene TRBV4-1; TRBD2 aligns across 12 bases. There are 17 residues in the CDR3. Germline CDR1 is MGHRA and CDR2 is YSYEKL. J gave up 8 bases and V 1 base, and 9 bases lay outside the gene matches. The CDR3, as DNA: TGCGCCAGCAGCCAAGCTAGCGGGAGGGCCCCGGTTGATGAGCAGTTCTTC. This encodes CASSQASGRAPVDEQFF.

This clone was seen just once. This chain links TRBV19 with TRBJ2-7; TRBD2 aligns across 7 bases. The CDR3 totals 12 residues. In germline, CDR1 is LNHDA, CDR2 SQIVND (reference sequence). Trimming at V came to 3 bases and at J to 6 bases, leaving 2 bases not matched to a gene. The CDR3 region has the DNA TGTGCCAGTAGTATTCCGGGGGGCGAGCAGTACTTC. It codes for CASSIPGGEQYF.

This clone has more than one count but fewer than ten. This chain connects TRBV12-2 to TRBJ1-5; no check of the table's D call, TRBD1, against the DNA was made. TRBV12-2 is flagged as a pseudogene. The CDR3 is 16 amino acids. As DNA, the CDR3 is TGTGCAAGTCGCGCGGCACAGGGACAGAACAATCAGCCCCAGCATTTT. Its protein is CASRAAQGQNNQPQHF.

The V and J genes are TRBV4-2 and TRBJ1-1, with a weak D call TRBD1 (5 bases). V dropped 0 bases and J dropped 3 bases, with 11 bases sitting between them. The CDR3 loop spans 15 amino acids. Germline-derived CDR1 and CDR2 are LGHNA and YNFKEQ. The CDR3 DNA reads TGTGCCAGCAGCCAAGATGGGGCAGCGCACACTGAAGCTTTCTTT. Protein: CASSQDGAAHTEAFF.

The rearrangement joins TRBV4-1 to TRBJ2-2, with 8 bases aligning to TRBD1. The CDR3 has 17 amino acids. V was clipped by 0 bases and J by 6 bases; unmatched bases: 9. The germline CDR1 and CDR2 sequences are MGHRA and YSYEKL. Written as DNA, the CDR3 is TGCGCCAGCAGCCAAGACTTCAGGGGGCGCATGTCCGGGGAGCTGTTTTTT. Translated: CASSQDFRGRMSGELFF.

J is TRBJ2-2 and V is TRBV2, with TRBD1 matching over 10 bases. Unmatched junction bases numbered 5, after V lost 4 bases and J lost 3 bases. The V gene's germline CDR1 is SNHLY and CDR2 FYNNEI. The CDR3 spans 16 residues. The CDR3 region has the DNA TGTGCCAGCAGTGCGTCGACAGGGGGCTACACCGGGGAGCTGTTTTTT. Amino acids: CASSASTGGYTGELFF.

CDR3 bases: TGTGCCAGCAGATCTGACAGGGTTGGGAATTCACCCCTCCACTTT. Protein sequence: CASRSDRVGNSPLHF. This chain links TRBV6-5 with TRBJ1-6; TRBD1 matches at 7 bases. This CDR3 is 15 amino acids long. Germline assignment: CDR1 MNHEY and CDR2 SVGAGI. V lost 6 bases, J lost 7 bases, and 9 bases stayed unmatched.

V gene TRBV9 combines with J gene TRBJ2-3, with D possibly being TRBD2 (6 bases). Trimming removed 3 bases at V and 4 bases at J, with 30 bases between. CDR3 size: 20 residues. Per germline, CDR1 SGDLS and CDR2 YYNGEE. DNA for the CDR3: TGTGCCAGCAGCGGGAAGAGGGCGGGCGTCCAGCTGGGAGGAGCAGATACGCAGTATTTT. This translates into CASSGKRAGVQLGGADTQYF. The whole variable domain, filled in from reference TRBV9 and TRBJ2-3, reads DSGVTQTPKHLITATGQRVTLRCSPRSGDLSVYWYQQSLDQGLQFLIQYYNGEERAKGNILERFSAQQFPDLHSELNLSSLELGDSALYFCASSGKRAGVQLGGADTQYFGPGTRLTVL.

The chain links TRBV7-2 to TRBJ1-5; 7 positions agree with TRBD1. Germline assignment: CDR1 SGHTA and CDR2 FQGNSA. This CDR3 contains 19 residues. V gave up 5 bases and J gave up 2 bases; unmatched junction bases: 18. CDR3 sequence reads: CASSTYRNTGVQGNQPQHF. The CDR3 DNA sequence: TGTGCCAGCAGCACCTACCGGAACACAGGGGTTCAGGGCAATCAGCCCCAGCATTTT.

Turning to this clone: The same CDR3 arises from other DNA sequences in this sample as well. This CDR3 is CASSIRGQGAYEQYF. CDR3 DNA: TGTGCCAGTAGTATCCGGGGACAGGGGGCCTACGAGCAGTACTTC. The chain combines TRBV19 with TRBJ2-7; 11 nucleotides align to TRBD1. Trimming removed 3 bases from V and 2 bases from J; junction bases left unmatched: 3. The CDR3 covers 15 residues. The germline V gene has CDR1 LNHDA and CDR2 SQIVND (reference sequence). The full variable domain, completed using reference TRBV19 and TRBJ2-7, is DGGITQSPKYLFRKEGQNVTLSCEQNLNHDAMYWYRQDPGQGLRLIYYSQIVNDFQKGDIAEGYSVSREKKESFPLTVTSAQKNPTAFYLCASSIRGQGAYEQYFGPGTRLTVT.

V is TRBV2 and J is TRBJ2-4; possible D gene TRBD2, 6 bases. Trimming took off 7 bases at V and 5 bases at J, with 15 bases between the two ends. The length of the CDR3 is 14 residues. Germline values: CDR1 SNHLY, CDR2 FYNNEI. Written as DNA, the CDR3 is TGTGCCAGCATGCGCGGGGCTGGGGAAAACATTCAGTACTTC. It encodes CASMRGAGENIQYF. Using reference TRBV2 and TRBJ2-4 for the parts outside the CDR3, the full variable domain is EPEVTQTPSHQVTQMGQEVILRCVPISNHLYFYWYRQILGQKVEFLVSFYNNEISEKSEIFDDQFSVERPDGSNFTLKIRSTKLEDSAMYFCASMRGAGENIQYFGAGTRLSVL.

The V call is TRBV28, the J call TRBJ2-7; 10 positions agree with TRBD2. The V gene end was trimmed by 6 bases and the J gene end by 1 base; junction bases not matched to a gene: 6. This CDR3 has 15 amino acids. Germline-derived CDR1 and CDR2 are MDHEN and SYDVKM. DNA of the CDR3: TGTGCCAGCAGGGCCGATAGCGGGAGGTCCTACGAGCAGTACTTC. Its protein is CASRADSGRSYEQYF. The whole variable domain, filled in from reference TRBV28 and TRBJ2-7, reads DVKVTQSSRYLVKRTGEKVFLECVQDMDHENMFWYRQDPGLGLRLIYFSYDVKMKEKGDIPEGYSVSREKKERFSLILESASTNQTSMYLCASRADSGRSYEQYFGPGTRLTVT.

This clone is a singleton in its sample. This chain joins TRBV6-5 and TRBJ1-2, with a possible D match to TRBD1 (5 bases). Germline V gene data show CDR1 as MNHEY and CDR2 as SVGAGI. V lost 3 bases, J lost 8 bases, and 13 bases lay in between. This CDR3 is 13 amino acids long. CDR3 amino acids: CASSYADNGGYTF. The CDR3 DNA sequence: TGTGCCAGCAGTTATGCGGACAATGGGGGCTACACCTTC.

V and J are TRBV7-9 and TRBJ2-7, with a weak D call TRBD1 (6 bases). Per germline, CDR1 SEHNR and CDR2 FQNEAQ (reference sequence). This CDR3 comprises 15 residues. V lost 3 bases and J lost 0, with 12 bases in between. CDR3 residues: CASSFRDTNSYEQYF. The DNA for the CDR3 is TGTGCCAGCAGCTTTAGGGACACCAACTCCTACGAGCAGTACTTC.

The V call is TRBV6-5, the J call TRBJ1-1; D might be TRBD1 (6 bases). Trimming took 5 bases from V and 5 from J, leaving 15 bases between them. Per germline, CDR1 MNHEY and CDR2 SVGAGI. The CDR3 is 14 residues long. The CDR3 sequence is CASSRTRGNTEAFF. CDR3 nucleotides: TGTGCCAGCAGTCGCACGAGGGGGAATACTGAAGCTTTCTTT.

The chain couples TRBV2 to TRBJ2-6; tentatively, D is TRBD2 (6 bases). Trimming took off 2 bases at V and 1 base at J, with 18 bases between the two ends. CDR1 and CDR2 (germline): SNHLY, FYNNEI. The length of the CDR3 is 19 residues. The DNA for the CDR3 is TGTGCCAGCAGTGAACCTGGAGGGCAGGGAGATTCTGGGGCCAACGTCCTGACTTTC. Protein: CASSEPGGQGDSGANVLTF. Drawing the rest from reference TRBV2 and TRBJ2-6, the complete variable domain is EPEVTQTPSHQVTQMGQEVILRCVPISNHLYFYWYRQILGQKVEFLVSFYNNEISEKSEIFDDQFSVERPDGSNFTLKIRSTKLEDSAMYFCASSEPGGQGDSGANVLTFGAGSRLTVL.

Only a few counts were recorded for this clone. The rearrangement links TRBV28 to TRBJ1-3, with D possibly TRBD1 on 5 matching bases. Germline V gene lookup returns CDR1 MDHEN and CDR2 SYDVKM. The V and J ends lost 9 bases and 11 bases respectively, with 23 bases between them. The length of the CDR3 is 14 residues. The CDR3 region has the DNA TGTGCCAGTAAGGGGCGAAACTCTCTCACACCCATATATTTT. Its protein is CASKGRNSLTPIYF.

V gene TRBV23-1 combines with J gene TRBJ1-3, with D possibly being TRBD1 (6 bases). TRBV23-1 is reported as an ORF; its role is uncertain. Trimming took 11 bases from V and 1 from J, leaving 24 bases between them. The CDR3 is made up of 17 amino acids. The DNA of the CDR3 is TGCGCCCTAAAACAGGGCCCATCATCGGGATCTGGAAACACCATATATTTT. This encodes CALKQGPSSGSGNTIYF.

Concerning this clone itself: Mismatch with germline at one junction end may stem from a read error. The chain couples TRBV7-8 to TRBJ1-3; D gene unclear. Germline V lookup: CDR1 SGHVS, CDR2 FQNEAQ. The CDR3 extends over 15 amino acids. For the CDR3, the DNA is TGTGCCAGCAGTTTAGAAAACAACTCTGGAAACACCATATATTTT. The encoded protein is CASSLENNSGNTIYF.

The chain carries TRBV5-1 and TRBJ2-7, with 10 bases aligning to TRBD1. Unmatched junction bases numbered 13, after V lost 1 base and J lost 6 bases. Germline CDR1 reads SGHRS; CDR2 reads YFSETQ. The CDR3 has 17 residues. The CDR3 DNA sequence: TGCGCCAGCAGCTTGTTTTCCCGGACAGGGGGACATCCCGAGCAGTACTTC. Protein: CASSLFSRTGGHPEQYF.

The chain combines TRBV30 with TRBJ1-5; D might be TRBD1 (6 bases). Germline values: CDR1 GTSNPN, CDR2 SVGIG (reference sequence). CDR3 length equals 13 residues. The ends were cut back, 3 bases at V and 6 bases at J, with 12 bases in the middle. CDR3 amino acids: CAWRRQAGQPQHF. CDR3 DNA sequence: TGTGCCTGGAGGCGACAGGCGGGTCAGCCCCAGCATTTT.

This clone appeared a few times. The chain uses TRBV18 and TRBJ1-5, with TRBD1 identical over 7 bases. Germline V gives CDR1 KGHSH, CDR2 LQKENI. There are 16 residues in the CDR3. Trimming at V came to 6 bases and at J to 3 bases, leaving 11 bases not matched to a gene. The CDR3 sequence: CASSGTGASYNQPQHF. The CDR3 DNA follows: TGTGCCAGCTCGGGAACAGGGGCGTCCTACAATCAGCCCCAGCATTTT.

Notes on this clone: This specimen includes other DNA sequences encoding the same CDR3. V is TRBV10-3 and J is TRBJ1-1, with 9 bases identical to TRBD1. The CDR3 consists of 15 residues. The V and J ends lost 2 bases and 2 bases, in that order; junction bases with no gene match: 3. Germline V lookup: CDR1 ENHRY, CDR2 SYGVKD. In DNA form, the CDR3 reads TGTGCCATCAGTGAGCCGGGACAGGGTAACACTGAAGCTTTCTTT. This encodes CAISEPGQGNTEAFF.

The chain couples TRBV10-3 to TRBJ1-3; 9 bases are shared with TRBD1. Germline CDR1 and CDR2: ENHRY and SYGVKD. Trimming cost V 6 bases and J 4 bases; bases outside gene matches: 7. The length of the CDR3 is 15 residues. The CDR3 is CAIRAGDREGNTIYF. Here the CDR3 DNA reads TGTGCCATCAGGGCCGGGGACAGGGAAGGAAACACCATATATTTT.

The chain is built from TRBV19 and TRBJ2-7; 7 nucleotides match TRBD1. The trim removed 3 bases at V and 3 bases at J, leaving 8 bases unmatched. This CDR3 has 15 residues. Germline V gene data show CDR1 as LNHDA and CDR2 as SQIVND (reference sequence). The DNA of the CDR3 is TGTGCCAGTAGTATCACCGGGACAGCAGTCTACGAGCAGTACTTC. This translates into CASSITGTAVYEQYF.

This rearrangement joins TRBV28 to TRBJ1-6, with D possibly being TRBD1 (5 bases). Trimming stripped 8 bases from V and 9 bases from J, with 8 bases between. CDR3 length: 11 residues. The V gene's germline CDR1 is MDHEN and CDR2 SYDVKM. This CDR3 reads CASGQISPLHF. The CDR3 DNA reads as TGTGCCAGCGGACAAATTTCACCCCTCCACTTT. The variable domain in full, with the rest retrieved from reference TRBV28 and TRBJ1-6, is DVKVTQSSRYLVKRTGEKVFLECVQDMDHENMFWYRQDPGLGLRLIYFSYDVKMKEKGDIPEGYSVSREKKERFSLILESASTNQTSMYLCASGQISPLHFGNGTRLTVT.

This chain connects TRBV16 to TRBJ2-6; TRBD2 matches at 9 bases. Germline lookup yields CDR1 KGHSY and CDR2 FQNENV. The V and J ends lost 2 bases and 0 bases, in that order; junction bases with no gene match: 5. The CDR3 loop spans 18 amino acids. The CDR3 DNA sequence: TGTGCCAGCAGCCAAAGGCTAGCGGGGACCTCTGGGGCCAACGTCCTGACTTTC. Translation: CASSQRLAGTSGANVLTF.